This TCR beta chain was identified in a study of naive and memory T cell subsets. The beta constant-region primer was an equimolar mix of two oligonucleotides covering TRBC1 and TRBC2. MiXCR was run by TCRdb on the UMI-ligation and nested PCR reads, yielding one entry per CDR3 protein. The table records tens of thousands of distinct CDR3 sequences, approximately 12% of them present only once. With V trimmed by 6 bases and J by 0 bases, 8 bases remained unmatched. Germline lookup yields CDR1 MNHEY and CDR2 SMNVEV (reference sequence). This CDR3 has 17 amino acids. The specimen sequenced was effector memory CD4+ T cells from blood. As for subset: effector memory, CD45RA- CD27-. V gene TRBV27 combines with J gene TRBJ1-4; 9 nucleotides match TRBD1. The receptor was isolated from a human donor in good health. The CDR3 protein is CASRSHRGLSTNEKLFF. In nucleotides, the CDR3 is TGTGCCAGCAGAAGCCACAGGGGGCTTTCAACTAATGAAAAACTGTTTTTT.